This entry lists 16 T cell receptor beta chains sequenced from one sample in a study of OX40 agonist ivuxolimab in advanced cancers. Measured with immunoSEQ multiplex PCR; TCRdb has only the in-frame clones, and not every one. The table has 70,000 or so clones, approximately 90% seen once. This material consisted of CD4+ or CD8+ T cells sorted from blood, taken in a trial of the OX40 agonist ivuxolimab. The receptors here all came from an adult with an advanced solid tumor such as melanoma, head and neck, liver or kidney cancer.

The J gene is TRBJ2-3, the V gene TRBV4-1, with no clear D. CDR3 size: 14 residues. Germline-derived CDR1 and CDR2 are MGHRA and YSYEKL. Between the trimmed V and J ends, which lost 6 bases and 7 bases, there was a span of 17 bases. The CDR3 DNA reads as TGCGCCAGCAGTCGAACCCGTTGGGATCATACGCAGTATTTT. Protein sequence: CASSRTRWDHTQYF.

The chain recombines TRBV30 with TRBJ2-5; 7 bases map to TRBD2. CDR1 is GTSNPN and CDR2 is SVGIG in the germline V gene (reference sequence). This CDR3 is built from 14 residues. Trimming removed 1 base from V and 5 bases from J; junction bases left unmatched: 7. The CDR3 spells CAWSGGGYRETQYF. The CDR3 DNA follows: TGTGCCTGGAGTGGGGGAGGGTATCGGGAGACCCAGTACTTC.

V usage is TRBV7-2 and J usage is TRBJ2-4; perhaps TRBD1 as D (6 bases). This CDR3 is 15 amino acids long. Germline CDR1 reads SGHTA; CDR2 reads FQGNSA. V lost 6 bases to trimming and J lost 3 bases, with 15 bases between them. The CDR3, as DNA: TGTGCCAGCAGACCTTGGGGGCGAGTCAAAAACATTCAGTACTTC. It yields the protein CASRPWGRVKNIQYF. The full variable domain, with the rest looked up from reference TRBV7-2 and TRBJ2-4, is GAGVSQSPSNKVTEKGKDVELRCDPISGHTALYWYRQSLGQGLEFLIYFQGNSAPDKSGLPSDRFSAERTGGSVSTLTIQRTQQEDSAVYLCASRPWGRVKNIQYFGAGTRLSVL.

This sequence joins TRBV19 and TRBJ1-5; no clear D. V lost 4 bases, J lost 11 bases, and 18 bases lay in between. The CDR3 spans 14 residues. The germline V gene has CDR1 LNHDA and CDR2 SQIVND (reference sequence). CDR3 DNA: TGTGCCAGTAGTACCCCTGGGGTGGATCCAGCCCAGCATTTT. Its protein is CASSTPGVDPAQHF.

The chain has TRBV29-1 and TRBJ2-1; possible D gene TRBD2, 6 bases. V lost 0 bases and J lost 8, with 17 bases in between. The CDR3 runs to 15 residues. Germline V CDR1 and CDR2: SQVTM, ANQGSEA. The CDR3 reads CSVEDRKSGDDEQFF. Written as DNA, the CDR3 is TGCAGCGTTGAAGATCGGAAGTCGGGGGACGATGAGCAGTTCTTC.

This clone was picked up one time. The J gene is TRBJ1-2, the V gene TRBV5-6; D perhaps matches TRBD1 (5 bases). Germline CDR1 reads SGHDT; CDR2 reads YYEEEE. V lost 4 bases, J lost 4 bases, and 17 bases lay in between. This CDR3 is 15 amino acids long. In DNA form, the CDR3 reads TGTGCCAGCAGCATATTGACAGCCGGTAGCTATGGCTACACCTTC. It codes for CASSILTAGSYGYTF.

The chain is built from TRBV7-2 and TRBJ1-2, with D possibly matching TRBD1 (5 bases). Germline V lookup: CDR1 SGHTA, CDR2 FQGNSA. V lost 5 bases and J lost 3, with 16 bases in between. The CDR3 has 15 residues. Written as DNA, the CDR3 is TGTGCCAGCAGCCCAATGGGACTTACAGACTATGGCTACACCTTC. Encoded protein: CASSPMGLTDYGYTF.

V is TRBV9 and J is TRBJ1-1, with a possible D match to TRBD1 (5 bases). Deletions cut 0 bases from V and 3 bases from J, with 12 bases between. Germline V lookup: CDR1 SGDLS, CDR2 YYNGEE. The CDR3 extends over 15 amino acids. The CDR3 region is CASSVDKGQDTEAFF. CDR3 nucleotides: TGTGCCAGCAGCGTAGACAAGGGGCAAGACACTGAAGCTTTCTTT.

The J gene is TRBJ1-1, the V gene TRBV9, with 7 bases fitting TRBD1. In germline, CDR1 is SGDLS, CDR2 YYNGEE. The junction had 5 bases not matched to a gene; V was cut back by 4 bases and J by 5 bases. The CDR3 is made up of 13 amino acids. CDR3 in amino acids: CASSKQGRTEAFF. Here the CDR3 DNA reads TGTGCCAGCAGCAAACAGGGGCGAACTGAAGCTTTCTTT.

In this sample, this clone turned up once. The rearrangement joins TRBV2 to TRBJ2-3; D possibly uses TRBD1 or TRBD2 (5 bases each). Trimming left V 7 bases short and J 3 bases short, with 20 bases between. The CDR3 length is 16 residues. Germline lookup yields CDR1 SNHLY and CDR2 FYNNEI. CDR3 sequence (DNA): TGTGCCAGCAATCGGGACCCGAGGACTGGAACAGATACGCAGTATTTT. Residues: CASNRDPRTGTDTQYF.

The chain joins TRBV7-8 to TRBJ1-5; 7 bases are shared with TRBD1. This CDR3 has 16 residues. Germline trimming cut 1 base from V and 3 bases from J; bases unmatched to any gene: 6. Germline CDR1 reads SGHVS; CDR2 reads FQNEAQ. CDR3 amino acids: CASSLGVTGSNQPQHF. CDR3 DNA sequence: TGTGCCAGCAGCTTAGGTGTGACAGGGTCCAATCAGCCCCAGCATTTT.

This clone occurred a few times. Here the CDR3 reads CASSQERARDYNEQFF. CDR3 nucleotide sequence: TGTGCCAGCAGCCAAGAGCGGGCGAGGGACTACAATGAGCAGTTCTTC. The rearrangement links TRBV14 to TRBJ2-1; possibly TRBD2 for D (5 bases). The V gene's germline CDR1 is SGHDN and CDR2 FVKESK. This CDR3 region has 16 residues. V lost 0 bases, J lost 3 bases, and 12 bases lay in between.

This chain joins TRBV19 and TRBJ2-7; 10 bases line up with TRBD2. With V trimmed by 5 bases and J by 3 bases, 4 bases remained unmatched. Germline-derived CDR1 and CDR2 are LNHDA and SQIVND (reference sequence). This CDR3 is built from 14 residues. The CDR3 nucleotides read TGTGCCAGTAGTGCGAGACTAGCGGGCTACGAGCAGTACTTC. The encoded protein is CASSARLAGYEQYF.

This rearrangement joins TRBV5-5 to TRBJ2-3; 7 positions match TRBD1. V lost 1 base, J lost 2 bases, and 1 base stayed unmatched. The CDR3 consists of 14 residues. CDR1 and CDR2 (germline): SGHKS, YYEKEE (reference sequence). CDR3 in amino acids: CASSLQGVTDTQYF. The CDR3 coding sequence is TGTGCCAGCAGCTTGCAGGGGGTCACAGATACGCAGTATTTT.

The chain joins TRBV25-1 to TRBJ1-1, with TRBD1 matching 8 bases. The CDR3 runs 13 residues. CDR1 and CDR2 (germline): MGHDK, SYGVNS. J gave up 6 bases and V 6 bases, and 6 bases lay outside the gene matches. The CDR3 bases are TGTGCCAGCAGCCTCACAGGGGGGGCTGAAGCTTTCTTT. Its translation is CASSLTGGAEAFF. The entire variable domain, with the rest obtained from reference TRBV25-1 and TRBJ1-1, is as follows: EADIYQTPRYLVIGTGKKITLECSQTMGHDKMYWYQQDPGMELHLIHYSYGVNSTEKGDLSSESTVSRIRTEHFPLTLESARPSHTSQYLCASSLTGGAEAFFGQGTRLTVV.

The chain couples TRBV5-1 to TRBJ2-5, with D maybe TRBD2 (5 bases). The CDR3 spans 18 residues. Germline V gene data show CDR1 as SGHRS and CDR2 as YFSETQ. V was pared by 0 bases and J by 2 bases, with 20 bases between. This CDR3 reads CASSLGVGGAGAQETQYF. The CDR3 DNA sequence: TGCGCCAGCAGCTTGGGGGTGGGCGGCGCGGGCGCTCAAGAGACCCAGTACTTC.